A selection of T cell receptor beta chains follows, all from one sample in a study of shared clonotypes between healthy human individuals. Sequencing was performed with immunoSEQ multiplex PCR; in TCRdb, only in-frame clones are kept and a portion is missing. Seen here are about 600,000 clones, more than 95% observed once, and the top ten hold approximately 0.057%. Material for sequencing was naive CD4+ T cells sorted from blood. These receptors came from a woman aged 25 to 45 in good health. Each CDR3 is given with its conserved first and last residue. D genes are given only for firm matches. Only part of the rows carry a size: once, few, many, or a class if the clone is expanded.

TRBV7-2	TRBJ2-5	.	.	CASSLLAQRLETQYF	TGTGCCAGCAGCTTGCTAGCACAGAGGCTGGAGACCCAGTACTTC
TRBV5-4	TRBJ2-7	.	TRBD1	CASSGWTGSYEQYF	TGTGCCAGCAGCGGGTGGACAGGTTCCTACGAGCAGTACTTC
TRBV4-1	TRBJ2-5	once	TRBD2	CASSQGRILAAEQETQYF	TGCGCCAGCAGCCAAGGACGAATACTAGCGGCAGAACAAGAGACCCAGTACTTC
TRBV7-2	TRBJ1-1	.	.	CASSLAPNTAGRANTEAFF	TGTGCCAGCAGCTTAGCCCCAAACACGGCGGGACGTGCGAACACTGAAGCTTTCTTT
TRBV5-8	TRBJ2-1	once	TRBD1	CASSSHRGEQFF	TGTGCCAGCAGCTCGCACAGGGGTGAGCAGTTCTTC
TRBV5-1	TRBJ2-7	.	.	CASKISPVTTSTPSYEQYF	TGCGCCAGCAAAATCAGCCCGGTGACAACTAGCACCCCCTCCTACGAGCAGTACTTC
TRBV6-5	TRBJ2-3	.	.	CASGRTDAVTDTQYF	TGTGCCAGCGGGAGGACAGACGCTGTCACAGATACGCAGTATTTT
TRBV7-2	TRBJ2-1	.	TRBD2	CASSQSGRAYNEQFF	TGTGCCAGCAGCCAAAGCGGGAGGGCCTACAATGAGCAGTTCTTC
TRBV4-1	TRBJ2-7	.	.	CASSQVHLGYYEQYF	TGCGCCAGCAGCCAAGTTCACCTCGGGTACTACGAGCAGTACTTC
TRBV27	TRBJ2-4	.	.	CASRPLGPSKNIQYF	TGTGCCAGCAGACCACTCGGGCCTTCCAAAAACATTCAGTACTTC
TRBV19	TRBJ1-2	.	TRBD1	CASSSQGAYGYTF	TGTGCCAGTAGTTCACAGGGGGCATATGGCTACACCTTC
TRBV30	TRBJ2-5	.	TRBD2	CAWIAGGGETQYF	TGTGCCTGGATAGCGGGAGGTGGGGAGACCCAGTACTTC
TRBV11-2	TRBJ2-1	.	TRBD2	CASSLRGRTYNEQFF	TGTGCCAGCAGCTTACGCGGGAGGACGTACAATGAGCAGTTCTTC
TRBV6-5	TRBJ2-7	.	TRBD2	CASSREGSEQYF	TGTGCCAGCAGCAGGGAGGGGAGCGAGCAGTACTTC
TRBV5-1	TRBJ2-5	.	TRBD1	CASRGAGTGLETQYF	TGCGCCAGCAGAGGAGCCGGGACAGGGTTAGAGACCCAGTACTTC
TRBV7-9	TRBJ1-5	.	.	CASRLTEDQPQHF	TGTGCCAGCAGACTGACAGAGGATCAGCCCCAGCATTTT
TRBV5-1	TRBJ1-5	.	.	CASSLGTENQPQHF	TGCGCCAGCAGCTTGGGGACAGAAAATCAGCCCCAGCATTTT
TRBV5-1	TRBJ2-1	.	.	CASSEPAGRYNEQFF	TGCGCCAGCAGTGAGCCGGCGGGTCGATACAATGAGCAGTTCTTC
TRBV5-1	TRBJ1-1	.	.	CASSVGQNTEAFF	TGCGCCAGCAGCGTCGGACAGAACACTGAAGCTTTCTTT
TRBV5-6	TRBJ2-1	.	.	CASSKKGVGPYNEQFF	TGTGCCAGCAGCAAAAAGGGAGTGGGCCCCTACAATGAGCAGTTCTTC
TRBV10-3	TRBJ1-2	.	.	CAISEGSGFGYTF	TGTGCCATCAGTGAGGGATCGGGTTTTGGCTACACCTTC
TRBV10-3	TRBJ2-7	.	.	CAIRQRLDSYEQYF	TGTGCCATCAGGCAGCGGCTAGACTCCTACGAGCAGTACTTC
TRBV5-6	TRBJ1-5	.	TRBD1	CASSRRGQQPQHF	TGTGCCAGCAGCCGCAGGGGGCAACAGCCCCAGCATTTT
TRBV6-5	TRBJ2-1	once	.	CASSWDGSYNEQFF	TGTGCCAGCAGTTGGGACGGGAGTTACAATGAGCAGTTCTTC
TRBV6-1	TRBJ2-7	.	TRBD1	CASSESGQVYEQYF	TGTGCCAGCAGTGAATCGGGACAGGTCTACGAGCAGTACTTC
TRBV28	TRBJ2-7	.	TRBD2	CASRSAGVNEQYF	TGTGCCAGCCGTTCCGCGGGGGTGAACGAGCAGTACTTC
TRBV5-4	TRBJ2-5	.	.	CASRRWGWETQYF	TGTGCCAGCAGACGATGGGGCTGGGAGACCCAGTACTTC
TRBV4-1	TRBJ2-4	.	.	CASSHTMGRDTSGIQYF	TGCGCCAGCAGCCATACTATGGGCAGGGATACCTCAGGCATTCAGTACTTC
TRBV19	TRBJ1-1	.	.	CASSIEALENTEAFF	TGTGCCAGTAGTATAGAGGCCCTTGAGAACACTGAAGCTTTCTTT
TRBV2	TRBJ2-5	once	TRBD2	CASSVLAGETQYF	TGTGCCAGCAGTGTCCTAGCGGGAGAGACCCAGTACTTC
TRBV10-3	TRBJ2-5	once	.	CAISRDDRAQYF	TGTGCCATCAGTAGAGATGATCGGGCCCAGTACTTC
TRBV27	TRBJ2-1	once	TRBD2	CASSLGSGTSNNEQFF	TGTGCCAGCAGTTTAGGTAGCGGGACTAGCAACAATGAGCAGTTCTTC
TRBV19	TRBJ1-5	.	TRBD1	CASSRGTGGLSGQPQHF	TGTGCCAGCTCCCGCGGGACAGGGGGATTGAGTGGTCAGCCCCAGCATTTT
TRBV7-9	TRBJ2-7	.	.	CASSLLGNEQYF	TGTGCCAGCAGCTTGCTGGGGAACGAGCAGTACTTC
TRBV29-1	TRBJ2-2	.	.	CSVAMGWGIGELFF	TGCAGCGTTGCGATGGGTTGGGGAATCGGGGAGCTGTTTTTT
TRBV5-1	TRBJ2-2	.	.	CASSPRTGELFF	TGCGCCAGCAGCCCGCGAACCGGGGAGCTGTTTTTT
TRBV6-5	TRBJ2-7	.	TRBD2	CASSRASGPYEQYF	TGTGCCAGCAGTCGGGCTAGCGGTCCCTACGAGCAGTACTTC
TRBV5-1	TRBJ2-7	.	.	CASSLSRNYEQYF	TGCGCCAGCAGCTTGAGCAGGAACTACGAGCAGTACTTC
TRBV11-1	TRBJ2-7	.	TRBD2	CASSLGTAGGHEQYF	TGTGCCAGCAGCTTAGGGACGGCGGGAGGCCACGAGCAGTACTTC
TRBV27	TRBJ1-5	.	TRBD1	CASSLLGQGGQPQHF	TGTGCCAGCAGTTTATTGGGACAGGGAGGCCAGCCCCAGCATTTT
TRBV2	TRBJ2-2	once	.	CASIPENTGELFF	TGTGCCAGCATCCCCGAAAACACCGGGGAGCTGTTTTTT
TRBV30	TRBJ1-5	.	TRBD1	CAWSRGQGGLSNQPQHF	TGTGCCTGGAGTAGAGGACAGGGGGGGCTTAGCAATCAGCCCCAGCATTTT
TRBV6-5	TRBJ1-3	.	TRBD1	CASSYYSGQTNTIYF	TGTGCCAGCAGTTACTATTCGGGACAGACAAACACCATATATTTT
TRBV21-1	TRBJ1-2	.	.	CASSKRPGKFGYTF	TGTGCCAGCAGCAAGAGACCAGGGAAGTTTGGCTACACCTTC
TRBV25-1	TRBJ2-1	.	TRBD2	CASSEAGGLHNEQFF	TGTGCCAGCAGTGAGGCGGGAGGCCTACACAATGAGCAGTTCTTC
TRBV7-5	TRBJ1-5	.	.	CVRSLRRPGDSNQPQHF	TGTGTCAGAAGCCTCAGGAGACCGGGAGATAGCAATCAGCCCCAGCATTTT
TRBV28	TRBJ2-7	.	TRBD2	CASGEIPGGYRRLYF	TGTGCCAGCGGGGAGATACCGGGGGGGTACAGGAGATTATACTTC
TRBV7-2	TRBJ2-5	.	TRBD1	CASSNRPQGAQETQYF	TGTGCCAGCAGCAATCGACCCCAGGGGGCCCAAGAGACCCAGTACTTC
TRBV11-3	TRBJ1-1	once	.	CASSAQGADTEAFF	TGTGCCAGCAGCGCACAGGGTGCTGACACTGAAGCTTTCTTT
TRBV4-1	TRBJ2-1	.	.	CASSQGRPHLGNEQFF	TGCGCCAGCAGCCAAGGTCGACCCCATCTAGGGAATGAGCAGTTCTTC
TRBV5-1	TRBJ2-7	.	TRBD1	CASRIDRGQEQYF	TGCGCCAGCAGAATCGACAGGGGGCAGGAGCAGTACTTC
TRBV4-1	TRBJ1-5	.	.	CASSQAVGGRGDQPQHF	TGCGCCAGCAGCCAAGCCGTGGGGGGCAGGGGCGATCAGCCCCAGCATTTT
TRBV29-1	TRBJ2-3	.	TRBD2	CSVLGTSGSTDTQYF	TGCAGCGTCCTTGGGACTAGCGGGAGCACAGATACGCAGTATTTT
TRBV6-6	TRBJ1-5	.	.	CASTGAGDQPQHF	TGTGCCAGCACTGGCGCAGGGGATCAGCCCCAGCATTTT
TRBV27	TRBJ2-2	.	TRBD1	CASSLRDRSTGELFF	TGTGCCAGCAGTCTCCGGGACAGATCCACCGGGGAGCTGTTTTTT